Following are 3 T cell receptor beta chains from one sample sequenced in a study of identical twins. TCRdb re-derived calls from the 5' RACE reads in MiXCR, one entry per CDR3 protein. The table shows about 890,000 distinct CDR3 sequences, with around 12% occurring only once. The same data also contributed to another study, on yellow fever vaccine responses in identical twins.

Sequencing was done on a sample of PBMCs. These receptors came from a woman under 30 in good health.

The rearrangement links TRBV27 to TRBJ2-5; 10 nucleotides line up with TRBD2. Unmatched junction bases numbered 9, after V lost 7 bases and J lost 1 base. CDR1 is MNHEY and CDR2 is SMNVEV in the germline V gene (reference sequence). The CDR3 sequence is 16 residues long. CDR3 region: CASKAGLAGVQETQYF. Here the CDR3 DNA reads TGTGCCAGCAAGGCTGGGCTAGCGGGAGTCCAAGAGACCCAGTACTTC.

The table lists this clonotype with many counts. This rearrangement joins TRBV25-1 to TRBJ2-1; either TRBD1 or TRBD2 may fit D (6 bases each). Trimming took off 7 bases at V and 4 bases at J, with 17 bases between the two ends. This CDR3 has 15 amino acids. Germline CDR1 is MGHDK and CDR2 is SYGVNS. This CDR3 reads CASKEPGAGYNEQFF. CDR3 DNA sequence: TGTGCCAGCAAGGAACCAGGGGCGGGGTACAATGAGCAGTTCTTC.

The J gene is TRBJ2-4, the V gene TRBV19, with a weak D call TRBD2 (6 bases). Germline CDR1 LNHDA, CDR2 SQIVND (reference sequence). The V gene lost 3 bases and the J gene lost 4 bases, with 7 bases spanning the gap. The CDR3 contains 13 residues. The CDR3 DNA reads TGTGCCAGTAGTATTGGGGGGAAAAACATTCAGTACTTC. Its protein product is CASSIGGKNIQYF.